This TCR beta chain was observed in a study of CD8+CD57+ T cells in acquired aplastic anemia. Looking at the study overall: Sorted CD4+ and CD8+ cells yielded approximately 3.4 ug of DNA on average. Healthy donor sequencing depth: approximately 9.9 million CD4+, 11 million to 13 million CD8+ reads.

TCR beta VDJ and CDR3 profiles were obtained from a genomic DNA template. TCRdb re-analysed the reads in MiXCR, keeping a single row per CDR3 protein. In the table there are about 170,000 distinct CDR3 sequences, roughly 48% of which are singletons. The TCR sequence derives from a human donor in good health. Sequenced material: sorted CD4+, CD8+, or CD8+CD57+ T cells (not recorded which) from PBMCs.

The CDR3 spells CASSSRQGAGEAFF. CDR3 nucleotides: TGTGCCAGCAGCTCCCGACAGGGGGCAGGTGAAGCTTTCTTT. The chain has TRBV7-6 and TRBJ1-1, with TRBD1 matching over 10 bases. V lost 4 bases and J lost 7; bases outside the gene matches: 6. This CDR3 has 14 residues. Per germline, CDR1 SGHVS and CDR2 FNYEAQ.